There are many counts of the clone carrying this TCR beta chain. The sample is drawn from a study of T cells in Graves' hyperthyroidism and ophthalmopathy. Amplified TCR beta CDR3 regions came from RNA transcripts. Researchers ran a first-round RT-PCR on the TCR CDR3 using the HTBI primer set. TCRdb called the multiplex PCR reads again in MiXCR, with one record for every CDR3 protein. The repertoire holds over 500,000 distinct CDR3 sequences, with about 14% as singletons. Newly diagnosed hyperthyroidism, duration under 2 months, in patients aged 18 to 65. V lost 3 bases and J lost 10, with 15 bases in between. CDR3 length: 13 residues. Germline CDR1 is SNHLY and CDR2 is FYNNEI.

Sequencing was carried out using blood. This sequence was found in a woman aged 40 to 55 with Graves' hyperthyroidism. The V gene is TRBV2, the J gene TRBJ1-1; a possible D gene is TRBD1 (6 bases). The CDR3 region has the DNA TGTGCCAGCAGTGAGGTTGTAGGGGGGAGAGCTTTCTTT. Translating gives CASSEVVGGRAFF.